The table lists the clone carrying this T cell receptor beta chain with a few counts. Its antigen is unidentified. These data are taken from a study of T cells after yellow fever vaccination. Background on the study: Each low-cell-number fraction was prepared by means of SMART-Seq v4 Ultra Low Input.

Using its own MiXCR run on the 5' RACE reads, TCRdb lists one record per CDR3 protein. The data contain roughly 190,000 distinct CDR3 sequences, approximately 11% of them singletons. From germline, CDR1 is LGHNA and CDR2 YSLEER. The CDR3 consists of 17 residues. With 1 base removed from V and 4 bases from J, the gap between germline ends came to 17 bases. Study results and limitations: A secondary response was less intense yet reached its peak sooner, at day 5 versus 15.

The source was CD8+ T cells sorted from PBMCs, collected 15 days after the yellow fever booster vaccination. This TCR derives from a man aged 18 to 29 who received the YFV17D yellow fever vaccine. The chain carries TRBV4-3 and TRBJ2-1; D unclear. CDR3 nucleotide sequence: TGCGCCAGCAGCCAAGTCCCAGACCTCCACGATTACAATGAGCAGTTCTTC. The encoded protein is CASSQVPDLHDYNEQFF.